The sequence of this T cell receptor beta chain was determined in a study of T-cell memory formation after mild COVID-19. As for the study in general: Largely donor-specific TCR clusters were found.

Study results and limitations: A second wave expanding day 15 to 37 was CD4+-biased; contracting clones were balanced. A subset of responding clones appeared in pre-infection memory, suggesting cross-reactive memory joined.

Comments on this clonotype: Its cognate antigen is unknown.

TCRdb redid the calling of the 5' RACE reads with MiXCR, one entry per CDR3 protein. Of 530,000 or so distinct CDR3 sequences in the sample, 17% are singletons; the top ten hold about 8.6%. This CDR3 has 14 amino acids. V was shortened by 3 bases and J by 4 bases, with 12 bases between the two germline ends. The germline V gene encodes CDR1 MGHDK and CDR2 SYGVNS. The V and J genes are TRBV25-1 and TRBJ2-5; D is uncertain. The receptor's source is an adult woman who had mild COVID-19 (a few samples of this study predate the infection). Cell type and time point are not known. Sequenced sample: PBMCs or a T cell subset sorted from them (not recorded which). The CDR3 loop reads CASSEKGERETQYF. CDR3 DNA: TGTGCCAGCAGTGAGAAGGGTGAGCGAGAGACCCAGTACTTC.